Below are 20 T cell receptor beta chains sequenced from a single sample in a study of blood T cell repertoires in COVID-19. Profiling relied on immunoSEQ multiplex PCR, and the TCRdb table lists in-frame clones only, not all of them. Among over 250,000 clones listed, approximately 91% were seen once. Sequenced: peripheral blood. The receptors come from a man aged 50 to 59 with acute or convalescent COVID-19.

CDR3 nucleotides: TGCGCCAGCAAAGACAACCCAAACACTGAAGCTTTCTTT. Translation: CASKDNPNTEAFF. The chain uses TRBV5-1 and TRBJ1-1; the D is unclear. The germline V gene has CDR1 SGHRS and CDR2 YFSETQ. The CDR3 consists of 13 residues. Trimming took off 6 bases at V and 2 bases at J, with 11 bases between the two ends.

The J gene is TRBJ1-3, the V gene TRBV13, with D tentatively TRBD1 (5 bases). The CDR3 totals 16 residues. CDR1 and CDR2 (germline): PRHDT, FYEKMQ (reference sequence). The ends were cut back, 3 bases at V and 0 bases at J, with 12 bases in the middle. CDR3 sequence reads: CASSFDRVHSGNTIYF. Here the CDR3 DNA reads TGTGCCAGCAGCTTTGACAGAGTACACTCTGGAAACACCATATATTTT.

The CDR3 protein is CASSEDRGLTEAFF. CDR3 bases: TGTGCCAGCAGTGAGGACAGGGGGCTCACTGAAGCTTTCTTT. This sequence joins TRBV2 and TRBJ1-1, with 11 bases fitting TRBD1. The V and J ends lost 3 bases and 4 bases, in that order; junction bases with no gene match: 1. The CDR3 spans 14 residues. Looked up from germline, CDR1 is SNHLY and CDR2 is FYNNEI.

This chain joins TRBV5-6 and TRBJ1-6; possibly TRBD1 for D (5 bases). CDR3 length: 15 amino acids. Germline loops: CDR1 SGHDT, CDR2 YYEEEE. Trimming stripped 0 bases from V and 12 bases from J, with 16 bases between. The CDR3: CASSLAKTGFLPLHF. CDR3 bases: TGTGCCAGCAGCTTGGCCAAAACAGGCTTCTTACCCCTCCACTTT.

The J gene is TRBJ1-2, the V gene TRBV14, with unresolved D. V was clipped by 4 bases and J by 0 bases, with 12 bases between them. Germline values: CDR1 SGHDN, CDR2 FVKESK. The CDR3 has 15 amino acids. The CDR3 is CASSPVIGANYGYTF. Written as DNA, the CDR3 is TGTGCCAGCAGCCCGGTGATCGGAGCTAACTATGGCTACACCTTC.

J is TRBJ2-7 and V is TRBV2; the D gene is possibly TRBD1 (6 bases). The V end lost 10 bases, the J end lost 4 bases, and 14 bases lay between the germline ends. There are 12 residues in the CDR3. Germline CDR1 SNHLY, CDR2 FYNNEI. Here the CDR3 DNA reads TGTGCCACCAGACAGGCCAAGTACGAGCAGTACTTC. It specifies CATRQAKYEQYF.

The chain uses TRBV6-5 and TRBJ1-5; 8 nucleotides align to TRBD1. This CDR3 spans 15 amino acids. The germline CDR1 and CDR2 sequences are MNHEY and SVGAGI. Trimming took 5 bases from V and 7 from J; bases not matched to a gene: 10. The CDR3 protein is CASSNRGVTGQPQHF. The CDR3 bases are TGTGCCAGCAGTAACAGGGGGGTGACTGGGCAGCCCCAGCATTTT.

This clone was found a few times. The rearrangement links TRBV18 to TRBJ2-5; TRBD1 might be the D (6 bases). CDR3 length equals 12 residues. Trimming pared 8 bases from V and 0 bases from J, leaving 7 bases between. The germline V gene encodes CDR1 KGHSH and CDR2 LQKENI. The CDR3 bases are TGTGCCAGCCGGACAGACCAAGAGACCCAGTACTTC. Protein: CASRTDQETQYF.

V is TRBV25-1 and J is TRBJ1-5, with D perhaps TRBD1 (6 bases). Looked up from germline, CDR1 is MGHDK and CDR2 is SYGVNS. Deletions cut 6 bases from V and 6 bases from J, with 12 bases between. This CDR3 is 13 amino acids long. Here the CDR3 DNA reads TGTGCCAGCAGGGGGCAGGGGAGTCAGCCCCAGCATTTT. As protein: CASRGQGSQPQHF.

This clone was recorded once. The chain is built from TRBV5-1 and TRBJ1-6; 11 bases agree with TRBD1. This CDR3 has 16 residues. V was pared by 4 bases and J by 10 bases, with 10 bases of the junction left unmatched. CDR1 and CDR2 from the germline V gene are SGHRS and YFSETQ. Here the CDR3 reads CASSRIGTGGRSPLHF. Here the CDR3 DNA reads TGCGCCAGCAGCCGTATTGGGACAGGGGGTCGGTCACCCCTCCACTTT.

This clone showed up just once. V is TRBV24-1 and J is TRBJ1-6; 8 bases are shared with TRBD1. V shed 6 bases, J shed 10 bases, and the junction held 4 bases outside the gene matches. Germline CDR1 reads KGHDR; CDR2 reads SFDVKD. CDR3 length: 13 residues. CDR3 DNA: TGTGCCACCAGTCAGGGGGCGAACTCACCCCTCCACTTT. Encoded protein: CATSQGANSPLHF.

The V and J genes are TRBV6-4 and TRBJ2-1; D remains ambiguous. Germline V gene sequence: CDR1 MRHNA, CDR2 SNTAGT. The CDR3 extends over 15 amino acids. V lost 3 bases and J 3 bases, leaving 12 bases between the germline ends. The CDR3 sequence is CASSERRVGYNEQFF. DNA of the CDR3: TGTGCCAGCAGTGAACGGAGAGTGGGCTACAATGAGCAGTTCTTC.

The chain links TRBV19 to TRBJ1-2, with D possibly matching TRBD1 (6 bases). V lost 5 bases and J lost 8, with 21 bases in between. The CDR3 is 15 residues long. Germline V gives CDR1 LNHDA, CDR2 SQIVND (reference sequence). The CDR3: CASSYRDKPSRGYTF. The CDR3 bases are TGTGCCAGTAGTTACCGGGACAAACCTTCCCGGGGCTACACCTTC.

V and J are TRBV6-2 or TRBV6-3 and TRBJ1-2; 7 nucleotides match TRBD1. The CDR3 contains 15 residues. V dropped 5 bases and J dropped 6; count of bases not matched to a gene: 12. Looked up from germline, CDR1 is MNHEY and CDR2 is SVGEGT. The CDR3 protein is CASSPRRGQIHGYTF. CDR3 DNA: TGTGCCAGCAGTCCCCGACGGGGACAGATCCATGGCTACACCTTC.

The chain joins TRBV7-3 to TRBJ2-7, with TRBD1 identical over 8 bases. The ends lost 5 bases at V and 5 bases at J; junction bases unmatched: 8. The germline gives CDR1 SGHTA, CDR2 FQGTGA. The CDR3 sequence is 14 residues long. CDR3: CASSPGQGVNEQYF. CDR3 DNA: TGTGCCAGCAGCCCCGGACAGGGCGTCAACGAGCAGTACTTC.

The chain couples TRBV27 to TRBJ2-2, with TRBD2 matching over 7 bases. V lost 6 bases to trimming and J lost 4 bases; unmatched junction nucleotides: 5. In germline, CDR1 is MNHEY, CDR2 SMNVEV (reference sequence). CDR3 length: 14 residues. This chain's CDR3 is CASSEAGVTGELFF. CDR3 bases: TGTGCCAGCAGCGAGGCGGGGGTCACCGGGGAGCTGTTTTTT.

The DNA of the CDR3 is TGTGCCTGGAGGGGACAGTACGTGGAAAACATTCAGTACTTC. This gives the protein CAWRGQYVENIQYF. The chain recombines TRBV30 with TRBJ2-4; 7 bases agree with TRBD1. Germline V gene sequence: CDR1 GTSNPN, CDR2 SVGIG (reference sequence). The trim removed 3 bases at V and 5 bases at J, leaving 7 bases unmatched. The CDR3 loop spans 14 amino acids.

This chain connects TRBV7-9 to TRBJ1-3, with a tentative D call TRBD1 (5 bases). V lost 3 bases and J 4 bases, leaving 13 bases between the germline ends. Germline CDR1 and CDR2: SEHNR and FQNEAQ (reference sequence). This CDR3 contains 15 residues. DNA of the CDR3: TGTGCCAGCAGCTTGTCAGCAGGGTACGGAAACACCATATATTTT. This translates into CASSLSAGYGNTIYF.

The V call is TRBV5-1, the J call TRBJ1-4; 8 nucleotides align to TRBD1. The V gene's germline CDR1 is SGHRS and CDR2 YFSETQ. CDR3 length: 15 residues. The V and J ends lost 5 bases and 8 bases, in that order; junction bases with no gene match: 11. CDR3 in amino acids: CASSPGQGVGEKLFF. The CDR3 coding sequence is TGCGCCAGCAGTCCCGGACAGGGCGTAGGGGAAAAACTGTTTTTT.

The J gene is TRBJ2-3, the V gene TRBV19; 15 nucleotides match TRBD2. Trimming removed 9 bases from V and 0 bases from J; junction bases left unmatched: 13. The CDR3 length is 19 residues. Germline CDR1 LNHDA, CDR2 SQIVND (reference sequence). The CDR3 region has the DNA TGTGCCAGATTACTCCCTGGGACTAGCGGGGGGACTAGCACAGATACGCAGTATTTT. This encodes CARLLPGTSGGTSTDTQYF.